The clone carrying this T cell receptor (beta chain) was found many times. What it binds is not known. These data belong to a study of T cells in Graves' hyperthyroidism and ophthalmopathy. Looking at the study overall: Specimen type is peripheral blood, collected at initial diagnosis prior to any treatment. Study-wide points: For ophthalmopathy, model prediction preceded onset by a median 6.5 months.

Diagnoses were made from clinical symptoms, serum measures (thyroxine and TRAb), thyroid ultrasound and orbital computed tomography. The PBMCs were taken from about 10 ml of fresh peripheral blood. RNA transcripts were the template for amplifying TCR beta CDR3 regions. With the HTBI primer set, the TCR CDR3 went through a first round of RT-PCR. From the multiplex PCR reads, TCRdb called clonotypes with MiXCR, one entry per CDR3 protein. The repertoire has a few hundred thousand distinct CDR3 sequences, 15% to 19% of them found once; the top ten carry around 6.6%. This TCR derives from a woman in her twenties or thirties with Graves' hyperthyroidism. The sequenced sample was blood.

The CDR3 nucleotides are TGCGCCAGCAGCCCCGGGACATGGTTAGCAGATACGCAGTATTTT. This codes for CASSPGTWLADTQYF. This chain joins TRBV5-1 and TRBJ2-3; tentatively, D is TRBD1 (6 bases). The V gene lost 4 bases and the J gene lost 4 bases, with 16 bases spanning the gap. Germline-derived CDR1 and CDR2 are SGHRS and YFSETQ. The CDR3 sequence is 15 residues long.